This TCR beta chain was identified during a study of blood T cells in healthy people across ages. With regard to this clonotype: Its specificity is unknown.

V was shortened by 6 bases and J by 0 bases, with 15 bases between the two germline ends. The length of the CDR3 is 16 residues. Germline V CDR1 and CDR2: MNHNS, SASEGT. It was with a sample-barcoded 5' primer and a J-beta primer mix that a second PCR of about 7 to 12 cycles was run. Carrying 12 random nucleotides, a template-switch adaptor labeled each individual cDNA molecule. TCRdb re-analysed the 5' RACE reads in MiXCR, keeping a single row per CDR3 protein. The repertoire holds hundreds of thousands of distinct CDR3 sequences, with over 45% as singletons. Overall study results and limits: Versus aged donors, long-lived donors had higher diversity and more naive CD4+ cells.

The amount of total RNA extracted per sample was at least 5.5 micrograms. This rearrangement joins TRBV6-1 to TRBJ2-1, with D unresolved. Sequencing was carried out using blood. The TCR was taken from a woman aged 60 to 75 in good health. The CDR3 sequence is CASSHKLMSSYNEQFF. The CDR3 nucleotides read TGTGCCAGCAGCCATAAACTGATGAGCTCCTACAATGAGCAGTTCTTC.